The present TCR beta chain was sequenced within a study of blood T cell repertoires in COVID-19 (dated by TCRdb to the early 2020s). Concerning the study at large: Collaborator samples came from the United States, Italy and Spain and covered acute and convalescent phases of COVID-19. A de-identified subject ID, COVID-19 status, age in years and sex were almost always included in the sample metadata. The samples were drawn from the first 160 participants of the ongoing ImmuneRACE study and from 1,254 subjects provided by 6 global collaborators. Where available, HLA class I and class II types were obtained from metadata supplied by the sample provider rather than from assay-based typing. The repertoires were made available in a free public database intended to serve as a resource for research on the immune response to SARS-CoV-2. Deeply sampled blood TCRbeta repertoires from subjects exposed to, actively infected with, or recovered from COVID-19 were included in the dataset. The material from the prospective study consisted of cDNA or gDNA derived from T cells, B-cell-depleted T cells, or PBMCs. Overall results and qualifications from the work: Clinical and demographic metadata were provided uncurated, with the amount varying by source and participant.

Notes on this clone: Its antigen remains undetermined. Within one base of it there is no much larger clone, and no base qualities were kept.

TCRbeta CDR3 regions were amplified from genomic DNA using the immunoSEQ Assay, a bias-controlled multiplex PCR. Per the authors' processing: Within the assay, amplification of reference gene primers was used to estimate how many nucleated cells each sample contained. Sequence reads were collapsed and filtered to measure the absolute abundance of every unique TCRbeta CDR3 rearrangement. Productive Simpson clonality was computed per sample as the square root of Simpson's diversity index over productive rearrangements. Not all clones reach the TCRdb copy of this immuneACCESS table, which keeps in-frame sequences only. Checked studies attribute under half of the gap to unresolved V genes and leave the rest unexplained. V and J calls and clone size are copied from that table; D and trimming were computed from the DNA. Here the sample has 200,000 to 300,000 clones; around 87% occur a single time. The top ten constitute just over 7% of the sample.

The junction shows trimming of 3 bases on V and 10 bases on J, plus 10 bases between the germline ends. The CDR3 starts with the cysteine, ends with the phenylalanine, and has 13 residues. Here the CDR3 DNA is all that survives: 39 bases in frame from base 1. A second Seattle source provided samples from volunteer blood donors who had recovered from COVID-19. The collaborating institutions used their own protocols to collect whole blood in K2EDTA tubes. For TCRbeta analysis, collaborators shipped samples in one of three forms: frozen whole blood, isolated PBMCs, or DNA extracted from either of those sample types.

Sequences were obtained from peripheral blood. The chain couples TRBV12-3 or TRBV12-4 to TRBJ1-6; too little of a D gene remains to name it. This receptor was taken from a man between 60 and 75 years old who had recovered from COVID-19. The CDR3 region: CASSFSAFSPLHF. The DNA sequence is TGTGCCAGCAGTTTTAGCGCGTTCTCACCCCTCCACTTT.